A single sample gave rise to the 21 T cell receptor beta chains below, sequenced in a study of blood T cells in healthy people across ages (dated by TCRdb to about 2015). The library was generated by 5' RACE. TCRdb names Illumina HiSeq 2500 as the instrument used. A second PCR of roughly 7 to 11 cycles was run with a J-beta primer mix and a sample-barcoded 5' primer. Using fastp at Q25 and MiXCR, TCRdb reprocessed the public reads and kept productive beta chains. CDR3 protein sequences are deduplicated, and each keeps its most common genes and DNA. The sample data list just under 900,000 distinct CDR3 sequences, and around 30% of these were observed just once. The ten largest account for around 15% of the sample. The sample was blood. The receptors here all came from an elderly woman in good health.

This chain uses TRBV20-1 with TRBJ1-6; D is uncertain. Germline assignment: CDR1 DFQATT and CDR2 SNEGSKA (reference sequence). V gave up 6 bases and J gave up 4 bases, with 16 bases separating them. The CDR3 extends over 15 amino acids. The CDR3, as DNA: TGCAGTGCCCCCCGGGCAGGCAATTATAATTCACCCCTCCACTTT. Its protein product is CSAPRAGNYNSPLHF.

This clonotype was counted ten times or more. The chain carries TRBV5-1 and TRBJ2-7; TRBD2 is a possible D gene (6 bases). The germline V gene has CDR1 SGHRS and CDR2 YFSETQ. The CDR3 consists of 15 residues. V was pared by 0 bases and J by 4 bases, with 14 bases between. DNA for the CDR3: TGCGCCAGCAGCTTGGACCGGGAGTGGGGGTACGAGCAGTACTTC. Protein sequence: CASSLDREWGYEQYF.

As to this clonotype: A junction boundary mismatches the germline segment, possibly from a read error. This chain uses TRBV20-1 with TRBJ2-2, with D tentatively TRBD2 (6 bases). CDR1 and CDR2 (germline): DFQATT, SNEGSKA (reference sequence). The CDR3 covers 13 residues. CDR3 loop: CSASGRPTGERFF. In DNA, the CDR3 is TGCAGTGCTAGTGGGAGGCCCACCGGGGAGCGGTTTTTT.

Regarding this clonotype: This may stem from a read error, because a much larger clone lies one nucleotide away. The rearrangement uses TRBV5-1 and TRBJ1-5, with a possible D match to TRBD1 (5 bases). This CDR3 region has 14 residues. Germline V gene data show CDR1 as SGHRS and CDR2 as YFSETQ. The CDR3: CANSLEGPNQPQHF. The CDR3 coding sequence is TGCGCCAACAGCTTGGAGGGGCCCAATCAGCCCCAGCATTTT. Combining the CDR3 with reference TRBV5-1 and TRBJ1-5 gives the whole variable domain KAGVTQTPRYLIKTRGQQVTLSCSPISGHRSVSWYQQTPGQGLQFLFEYFSETQRNKGNFPGRFSGRQFSNSRSEMNVSTLELGDSALYLCANSLEGPNQPQHFGDGTRLSIL.

The rearrangement uses TRBV19 and TRBJ2-7; the match to TRBD1 covers 7 bases. Germline V CDR1 and CDR2: LNHDA, SQIVND (reference sequence). V lost 3 bases, J lost 7 bases, and 12 bases stayed unmatched. The CDR3 spans 15 residues. CDR3 bases: TGTGCCAGTAGTATTTCGACAGGGAGAACGAGGGAGCAGTACTTC. Its translation: CASSISTGRTREQYF.

The table lists this clonotype with many counts. The V and J genes are TRBV5-1 and TRBJ1-1; D gene uncertain. CDR1 is SGHRS, CDR2 YFSETQ, per germline. The V end lost 0 bases, the J end lost 0 bases, and 9 bases lay between the germline ends. The CDR3 contains 15 residues. The CDR3 nucleotides are TGCGCCAGCAGCTTGGCCGGACGGATGAACACTGAAGCTTTCTTT. Residues: CASSLAGRMNTEAFF.

Ten or more counts support this clonotype. This sequence joins TRBV7-2 and TRBJ1-2, with 10 bases identical to TRBD1. The CDR3 is 15 amino acids. Unmatched junction bases numbered 8, after V lost 5 bases and J lost 5 bases. Germline CDR1 SGHTA, CDR2 FQGNSA. Written as DNA, the CDR3 is TGTGCCAGCAGCGTGCGGACAGGGGGGGAATATGGCTACACCTTC. Its protein is CASSVRTGGEYGYTF.

This clonotype was found many times. This rearrangement joins TRBV29-1 to TRBJ2-7, with D perhaps assigned TRBD1 or TRBD2 (5 bases each). Between the trimmed V and J ends, which lost 4 bases and 2 bases, there was a span of 12 bases. The CDR3 consists of 13 residues. Germline-derived CDR1 and CDR2 are SQVTM and ANQGSEA. The CDR3 sequence is CSVGLGGPYEQYF. As DNA, the CDR3 is TGCAGCGTTGGACTTGGGGGACCCTACGAGCAGTACTTC.

With regard to this clonotype: A much larger clone is a single base away; this may be a read error. The chain joins TRBV5-1 to TRBJ2-1; TRBD2 matches at 12 bases. The CDR3 contains 17 residues. Looked up from germline, CDR1 is SGHRS and CDR2 is YFSETQ. The V segment lost 4 bases and the J segment 6 bases; nucleotides outside the gene matches: 11. The CDR3 loop reads CASSPRLAGDVCNEQFF. As DNA, the CDR3 is TGCGCCAGCAGCCCCCGACTAGCGGGAGACGTCTGCAATGAGCAGTTCTTC. Supplemented by reference TRBV5-1 and TRBJ2-1, the full variable domain reads KAGVTQTPRYLIKTRGQQVTLSCSPISGHRSVSWYQQTPGQGLQFLFEYFSETQRNKGNFPGRFSGRQFSNSRSEMNVSTLELGDSALYLCASSPRLAGDVCNEQFFGPGTRLTVL.

Only a few counts were recorded for this clonotype. A much larger clone lies a single base off, so this may be a read error. The chain carries TRBV6-2 or TRBV6-3 and TRBJ2-5; D not resolved. V lost 2 bases and J 3 bases, leaving 10 bases between the germline ends. The CDR3 spans 14 residues. The V gene's germline CDR1 is MNHEY and CDR2 SVGEGT. CDR3 sequence: CASSYAARKETQYF. The CDR3 DNA sequence: TGTGCCAGCAGTTACGCGGCCCGCAAAGAGACCCAGTACTTC.

The chain uses TRBV5-6 and TRBJ2-5, with 11 bases fitting TRBD1. The CDR3 sequence is 15 residues long. The germline V gene has CDR1 SGHDT and CDR2 YYEEEE. J gave up 5 bases and V 4 bases, and 7 bases lay outside the gene matches. The CDR3 DNA is TGTGCCAGCAGCGAAGGACAGGGGGCGGGGGAGACCCAGTACTTC. Amino acid sequence: CASSEGQGAGETQYF. Full variable domain (outside the CDR3, taken from reference TRBV5-6 and TRBJ2-5): DAGVTQSPTHLIKTRGQQVTLRCSPKSGHDTVSWYQQALGQGPQFIFQYYEEEERQRGNFPDRFSGHQFPNYSSELNVNALLLGDSALYLCASSEGQGAGETQYFGPGTRLLVL.

In the case of this clonotype: A much larger clone lies a single base off, so this may be a read error. The chain recombines TRBV7-2 with TRBJ1-5; D might be TRBD1 (6 bases). CDR1 and CDR2 (germline): SGHTA, FQGNSA. This CDR3 is built from 15 residues. CDR3 sequence reads: CANSPGGGGGQPQHF. DNA for the CDR3: TGTGCCAACAGCCCGGGTGGGGGGGGCGGTCAGCCCCAGCATTTT.

This clonotype showed up many times. V is TRBV2 and J is TRBJ2-1, with TRBD1 matching 9 bases. J gave up 5 bases and V 4 bases, and 6 bases lay outside the gene matches. CDR1 and CDR2 from the germline V gene are SNHLY and FYNNEI. The CDR3 length is 15 residues. In DNA, the CDR3 is TGTGCCAGCAGTGGGACAGGGGCTGGACACAATGAGCAGTTCTTC. Its translation is CASSGTGAGHNEQFF. The variable domain in full, completed from reference TRBV2 and TRBJ2-1, reads EPEVTQTPSHQVTQMGQEVILRCVPISNHLYFYWYRQILGQKVEFLVSFYNNEISEKSEIFDDQFSVERPDGSNFTLKIRSTKLEDSAMYFCASSGTGAGHNEQFFGPGTRLTVL.

The table lists this clonotype with many counts. The gene calls are TRBV7-2 and TRBJ2-1; TRBD2 matches 7 bases. This CDR3 spans 14 amino acids. Germline trimming cut 5 bases from V and 8 bases from J; bases unmatched to any gene: 9. CDR1 and CDR2 from the germline V gene are SGHTA and FQGNSA. The DNA of the CDR3 is TGTGCCAGCAGCCCAAGGGGAGGGGTTTATGAGCAGTTCTTC. This gives the protein CASSPRGGVYEQFF.

About this clonotype: This may be a read error: a much more frequent sequence differs by one nucleotide. The CDR3 loop is CASSWEGYSYEQYF. The CDR3 coding sequence is TGTGCCAGCAGCTGGGAGGGTTATTCCTACGAGCAGTACTTC. This chain uses TRBV5-4 with TRBJ2-4; the match to TRBD2 covers 7 bases. TRBJ2-7 matches the DNA end more closely, so the J call is doubtful. Germline V gene data show CDR1 as SGHNT and CDR2 as YYREEE (reference sequence). The CDR3 loop spans 14 amino acids.

The chain uses TRBV6-1 and TRBJ1-6; the D is unclear. Trimming cost V 3 bases and J 18 bases, with 9 bases left between them. Germline V gene lookup returns CDR1 MNHNS and CDR2 SASEGT. This CDR3 comprises 10 residues. Here the CDR3 reads CASSDSSPHF. In DNA form, the CDR3 reads TGTGCCAGCAGTGATTCCTCCCCCCACTTT.

To note about this clonotype: Since a much larger clone is just one base distant, this may be a read error. The V call is TRBV4-1, the J call TRBJ2-7, with a tentative D call TRBD1 (6 bases). Germline CDR1 is MGHRA and CDR2 is YSYEKL. The CDR3 is 15 residues long. The CDR3 protein is CANSQEGQGTYEQYF. CDR3 DNA sequence: TGCGCCAACAGCCAAGAGGGGCAGGGGACCTACGAGCAGTACTTC.

This clonotype was picked up many times. The rearrangement joins TRBV18 to TRBJ1-2; D is unclear. Trimming stripped 5 bases from V and 6 bases from J, with 13 bases between. The CDR3 loop spans 13 amino acids. The germline gives CDR1 KGHSH, CDR2 LQKENI. The DNA for the CDR3 is TGTGCCAGCTCAGCAAGGGTCGCCGATGGCTACACCTTC. It is translated as CASSARVADGYTF. The variable domain in full, completed from reference TRBV18 and TRBJ1-2, reads NAGVMQNPRHLVRRRGQEARLRCSPMKGHSHVYWYRQLPEEGLKFMVYLQKENIIDESGMPKERFSAEFPKEGPSILRIQQVVRGDSAAYFCASSARVADGYTFGSGTRLTVV.

The J gene is TRBJ2-7, the V gene TRBV4-2; D is unresolved. Germline lookup yields CDR1 LGHNA and CDR2 YNFKEQ. The CDR3 sequence is 17 residues long. The V and J ends lost 0 bases and 2 bases respectively, with 17 bases between them. The CDR3 DNA reads as TGTGCCAGCAGCCAAGATGGGATGACCCGGTCGGCCTACGAGCAGTACTTC. It translates to CASSQDGMTRSAYEQYF.

The sample holds many counts of this clonotype. The chain employs TRBV6-1 and TRBJ2-5, with 14 bases identical to TRBD2. Germline CDR1 reads MNHNS; CDR2 reads SASEGT. After removal of 5 bases from V and 3 bases from J, the junction contained 5 bases not matched to a gene. This CDR3 comprises 16 residues. The CDR3 nucleotides are TGTGCCAGCAGTCGGACTAGCGGGGGGCGTGAAGAGACCCAGTACTTC. It specifies CASSRTSGGREETQYF.

The chain has TRBV6-2 or TRBV6-3 and TRBJ1-6; no firm D call. This CDR3 spans 16 amino acids. V lost 2 bases, J lost 8 bases, and 16 bases lay in between. Germline V gives CDR1 MNHEY, CDR2 SVGEGT. CDR3 amino acids: CASSYDGSFQDSPLHF. The CDR3 region has the DNA TGTGCCAGCAGTTACGACGGCTCATTCCAAGATTCACCCCTCCACTTT.